Listed below are T cell receptor beta chains from one sample, sequenced in a study of T cells after yellow fever vaccination. TCRdb passed the 5' RACE reads through MiXCR, listing each CDR3 protein once. This table holds about 130,000 distinct CDR3 sequences, 7.4% found once. The source was CD4+ T cells sorted from PBMCs, collected 10 days after the first yellow fever vaccination. The receptors originated from a young man who received the YFV17D yellow fever vaccine. Both conserved end residues are part of each CDR3. The D gene is left open where the match is weak. Some rows have no size entry. The others give once, few or many, or a class for an expanded clone.

DNA	CDR3	V	size	D	J
TGCGCCAGCCAAGATTCGGTCAGGGGGCGAAGAACGGTTAATGAAAAACTGTTTTTT	CASQDSVRGRRTVNEKLFF	TRBV4-3	.	TRBD1	TRBJ1-4
TGTGCCAGCAGCTTAGGCTTGCTAGCGGGGAGGTGGGTGCATGAGCAGTTCTTC	CASSLGLLAGRWVHEQFF	TRBV7-8	few	TRBD2	TRBJ2-1
TGTGCCACCAGTGATATGAATCAGCCCCAGCATTTT	CATSDMNQPQHF	TRBV24-1	many	.	TRBJ1-5
TGTGCCAGCAGTTCCGTCCTGAAAGACAGGCTCTATGGCTACACCTTC	CASSSVLKDRLYGYTF	TRBV6-2/TRBV6-3	many	.	TRBJ1-2
TGTGCCAGCACCCCACCGGGACAGGGGGCAACTAATGAAAAACTGTTTTTT	CASTPPGQGATNEKLFF	TRBV6-2/TRBV6-3	many	TRBD1	TRBJ1-4
TGTGCCAGCAGCCGGGACAGGGGGCATAGGAATGGCTACACCTTC	CASSRDRGHRNGYTF	TRBV7-8	many	TRBD1	TRBJ1-2
TGTGCCAGCAGCGTCGGGTTCCAAGAGACCCAGTACTTC	CASSVGFQETQYF	TRBV11-2	many	.	TRBJ2-5
TGTGCCAGCAGCCCGCCTAGTGCATATACGCAGTATTTT	CASSPPSAYTQYF	TRBV7-2	few	.	TRBJ2-3
TGCAGTGCTACCCGGGCGGGAGGGTTGAACACCGGGGAGCTGTTTTTT	CSATRAGGLNTGELFF	TRBV20-1	many	TRBD2	TRBJ2-2
TGCGCCAGCAGCCAAGCATTGGTAGGGGGTGAGACCCAGTACTTC	CASSQALVGGETQYF	TRBV4-1	many	.	TRBJ2-5
TGTGCCAGCAGCGCAAATACAGGGAACACTGAAGCTTTCTTT	CASSANTGNTEAFF	TRBV9	few	.	TRBJ1-1
TGCGCCAGCAGCTTGGGAGCCGGGGAGCTGTTTTTT	CASSLGAGELFF	TRBV5-1	many	.	TRBJ2-2
TGTGCCAGCAGCTTTTACGCGGTTGAGGAGACCCAGTACTTC	CASSFYAVEETQYF	TRBV7-2	many	.	TRBJ2-5
TGTGCCTGGAGCCTTCTGGACAGGGAAGACTCACCCCTCCACTTT	CAWSLLDREDSPLHF	TRBV30	.	TRBD1	TRBJ1-6
TGTGCCAGCGGGCGACAGGGTCCCCCCTACAATGAGCAGTTCTTC	CASGRQGPPYNEQFF	TRBV6-5	many	TRBD1	TRBJ2-1
TGTGCCAGCAGCTTGGGACTCTACAATGAGCAGTTCTTC	CASSLGLYNEQFF	TRBV7-9	many	.	TRBJ2-1
TGTGCCAGCAGCCAATGGACAGGGGAAGAGACTAGCGGAGTAAATGAGCAGTTCTTC	CASSQWTGEETSGVNEQFF	TRBV3-1	many	.	TRBJ2-1
TGTGCCAGCAGTTTAGGGGTTTGGCATAATTCACCCCTCCACTTT	CASSLGVWHNSPLHF	TRBV6-5	many	.	TRBJ1-6
TGTGCCAGTAGTGGCCTGGCCGGACAGCCCCAGCATTTT	CASSGLAGQPQHF	TRBV19	few	.	TRBJ1-5
TGTGCCAGCAGTCCCCTGACAGGGGGAAGTTCACCCCTCCACTTT	CASSPLTGGSSPLHF	TRBV6-1	many	TRBD1	TRBJ1-6
TGCGCCAGCAGCCAAGATACCCATGAAAAACTGTTTTTT	CASSQDTHEKLFF	TRBV4-3	many	.	TRBJ1-4
TGTGCCAGCAGTTTGACTAGCGCCAACACAGATACGCAGTATTTT	CASSLTSANTDTQYF	TRBV6-5	many	TRBD2	TRBJ2-3
TGTGCCAGCTCAAAGGATGGAGTCCTATCCTACGAGCAGTACTTC	CASSKDGVLSYEQYF	TRBV18	many	.	TRBJ2-7
TGTGCCAGCAGCCTCCGGGACAGGGACGGCGGGGAGCTGTTTTTT	CASSLRDRDGGELFF	TRBV7-9	many	TRBD1	TRBJ2-2